This T cell receptor (beta chain) was sequenced during a study of human T cells and chemical hapten exposure. For the study at large: Patch tests delivered 0.01% DPC to the upper back and were evaluated at 6 days. General study results and limits: Compared with pre-sensitization or healthy control sets, expanded TCRs clustered more. Counts of expanded TCRs at PT1 were positively correlated with patch test score.

This clonotype was observed at least ten times. Antigen unknown. The germline V gene encodes CDR1 LGHDT and CDR2 YNNKEL (reference sequence). The CDR3 sequence is 15 residues long. The V end lost 2 bases, the J end lost 4 bases, and 14 bases lay between the germline ends. Time point meaning: patch test 2, 6 weeks after DPC sensitization. Treatment described: therapeutic diphenylcyclopropenone sensitization with weekly scalp DPC. Blood was drawn before each patch test was applied. TCRdb passed the RACE reads through MiXCR, listing each CDR3 protein once. The profile shows some 84,000 distinct CDR3 sequences, about 10% of them singletons.

This clonotype was obtained from a woman between 50 and 59 years old with alopecia areata. Some clones in this sample may be carry-over from other donors' samples. The chain is built from TRBV3-1 and TRBJ2-5; the D is unclear. This sample comprised whole blood, obtained in connection with sensitization to the hapten diphenylcyclopropenone (DPC). CDR3 protein: CASSQSPLSGETQYF. The CDR3 DNA sequence: TGTGCCAGCAGCCAAAGTCCGTTGTCCGGAGAGACCCAGTACTTC.